Listed here are 13 T cell receptor beta chains from one sample, sequenced in a study of blood T cell repertoires in COVID-19. Sequencing was performed with immunoSEQ multiplex PCR; in TCRdb, only in-frame clones are kept and a portion is missing. The table lists about 330,000 clones, approximately 88% of them singletons. The specimen sequenced was peripheral blood. The receptors shown here come from a man aged 25-45 years with COVID-19, enrolled during active disease.

The genes are TRBV18 and TRBJ2-7; D not resolved. This CDR3 comprises 13 residues. CDR1 KGHSH and CDR2 LQKENI come from the germline V gene. V was shortened by 6 bases and J by 4 bases, with 13 bases between the two germline ends. The CDR3 here is CASSVSSGYEQYF. CDR3 DNA sequence: TGTGCCAGCTCCGTGTCTTCGGGTTACGAGCAGTACTTC. The full variable domain, in which reference TRBV18 and TRBJ2-7 provide the parts outside the CDR3, is NAGVMQNPRHLVRRRGQEARLRCSPMKGHSHVYWYRQLPEEGLKFMVYLQKENIIDESGMPKERFSAEFPKEGPSILRIQQVVRGDSAAYFCASSVSSGYEQYFGPGTRLTVT.

V is TRBV28 and J is TRBJ2-5, with D hard to call. The CDR3 totals 14 residues. V lost 3 bases and J lost 2, with 10 bases in between. The germline CDR1 and CDR2 sequences are MDHEN and SYDVKM. CDR3 in amino acids: CASSFSALQETQYF. The DNA for the CDR3 is TGTGCCAGCAGTTTCTCAGCGCTTCAAGAGACCCAGTACTTC.

The CDR3 nucleotides read TGTGCCTGGAGTGTATACCCAGCGGTATATAAAGAGACCCAGTACTTC. Residues: CAWSVYPAVYKETQYF. This chain connects TRBV30 to TRBJ2-5, with D perhaps TRBD2 (5 bases). Germline CDR1 GTSNPN, CDR2 SVGIG (reference sequence). V was cut by 0 bases and J by 3 bases, with 17 bases left in between. CDR3 length: 16 residues.

A single count supports this clone. This sequence joins TRBV5-6 and TRBJ2-7, with D possibly being TRBD1 (5 bases). The CDR3 loop spans 15 amino acids. Looked up from germline, CDR1 is SGHDT and CDR2 is YYEEEE. V gave up 4 bases and J gave up 0 bases, with 14 bases separating them. CDR3 sequence reads: CASSDGHLSSYEQYF. The CDR3 DNA sequence: TGTGCCAGCAGCGACGGACATTTGAGCTCCTACGAGCAGTACTTC.

The rearrangement uses TRBV7-9 and TRBJ1-3; D gene ambiguous. Germline V gives CDR1 SEHNR, CDR2 FQNEAQ (reference sequence). The V and J ends lost 5 bases and 3 bases respectively, with 17 bases between them. This CDR3 region has 16 residues. The CDR3 spells CASSTGRLLGGNTIYF. CDR3 coding DNA: TGTGCCAGCAGCACCGGCAGGTTGTTGGGTGGAAACACCATATATTTT.

V usage is TRBV5-4 and J usage is TRBJ1-6, with unresolved D. The length of the CDR3 is 10 residues. Trimming pared 4 bases from V and 13 bases from J, leaving 6 bases between. CDR1 SGHNT and CDR2 YYREEE come from the germline V gene (reference sequence). As DNA, the CDR3 is TGTGCCAGCAGCCCCCGGCCCCTCCACTTT. It yields the protein CASSPRPLHF.

The chain uses TRBV19 and TRBJ2-7; TRBD2 matches at 8 bases. Germline values: CDR1 LNHDA, CDR2 SQIVND (reference sequence). The CDR3 spans 15 residues. The V gene end was trimmed by 3 bases and the J gene end by 4 bases; junction bases not matched to a gene: 8. CDR3 in amino acids: CASSIQSGSFYEQYF. The CDR3 region has the DNA TGTGCCAGTAGTATCCAAAGCGGGAGTTTTTACGAGCAGTACTTC. The whole variable domain, remainder taken from reference TRBV19 and TRBJ2-7, is DGGITQSPKYLFRKEGQNVTLSCEQNLNHDAMYWYRQDPGQGLRLIYYSQIVNDFQKGDIAEGYSVSREKKESFPLTVTSAQKNPTAFYLCASSIQSGSFYEQYFGPGTRLTVT.

The chain links TRBV4-2 to TRBJ2-7; D call uncertain. Trimming left V 2 bases short and J 3 bases short, with 11 bases between. CDR3 length equals 14 residues. Germline CDR1 LGHNA, CDR2 YNFKEQ. CDR3 protein: CASSQRSSFYEQYF. For the CDR3, the DNA is TGTGCCAGCAGCCAACGGAGTAGTTTCTACGAGCAGTACTTC.

The chain has TRBV28 and TRBJ1-1; 12 positions agree with TRBD1. CDR1 is MDHEN and CDR2 is SYDVKM in the germline V gene. V lost 5 bases and J lost 1; bases outside the gene matches: 11. This CDR3 has 18 residues. The CDR3 sequence: CASSPPGQGALTNTEAFF. The CDR3 DNA is TGTGCCAGCAGTCCTCCGGGACAGGGGGCGCTGACGAACACTGAAGCTTTCTTT.

The chain couples TRBV5-1 to TRBJ1-4, with 12 positions matching TRBD1. V was pared by 4 bases and J by 8 bases, with 15 bases of the junction left unmatched. CDR1 is SGHRS and CDR2 is YFSETQ in the germline V gene. There are 18 residues in the CDR3. The CDR3 DNA reads as TGCGCCAGCAGCGGGGGCCCGGGACAGGGGGCCTTTGGGGAAAAACTGTTTTTT. This translates into CASSGGPGQGAFGEKLFF.

The chain joins TRBV7-3 to TRBJ2-5, with a possible D match to TRBD1 (5 bases). The V and J ends lost 0 bases and 2 bases respectively, with 7 bases between them. Germline V gives CDR1 SGHTA, CDR2 FQGTGA. The CDR3 covers 14 residues. CDR3 sequence: CASSLTGRQETQYF. CDR3 DNA sequence: TGTGCCAGCAGCTTAACGGGGCGGCAAGAGACCCAGTACTTC.

V usage is TRBV6-5 and J usage is TRBJ2-1; D is possibly TRBD2 (6 bases). CDR3 length: 14 residues. Germline V gene data show CDR1 as MNHEY and CDR2 as SVGAGI. V was trimmed by 6 bases and J by 4 bases, leaving 13 bases between them. The CDR3 DNA reads as TGTGCCAGCAGGCCCGCTAGCGCTTACAATGAGCAGTTCTTC. This gives the protein CASRPASAYNEQFF.

This chain links TRBV14 with TRBJ2-1; no definite D call. The CDR3 runs to 15 residues. V lost 4 bases and J lost 2, with 12 bases in between. Looked up from germline, CDR1 is SGHDN and CDR2 is FVKESK. The CDR3 loop reads CASSPSLVAYNEQFF. Written as DNA, the CDR3 is TGTGCCAGCAGCCCTAGTTTGGTCGCCTACAATGAGCAGTTCTTC.